The 9 T cell receptor beta chains listed next were all sequenced from one sample in a study of preoperative IRX-2 immunotherapy in early breast cancer. The treatment denotes: preoperative locoregional IRX-2 cytokine immunotherapy. Here immunoSEQ multiplex PCR was the method, and the copy in TCRdb shows in-frame clones only, minus some. The sample gives roughly 99,000 clones, 86% of which show up once; about 2% is in the top ten. Sequencing used tumor tissue, obtained after IRX-2 immunotherapy. These TCRs come from a human donor with breast cancer.

The chain has TRBV5-1 and TRBJ2-7, with 7 bases lining up with TRBD1. The ends lost 0 bases at V and 2 bases at J; junction bases unmatched: 5. The germline CDR1 and CDR2 sequences are SGHRS and YFSETQ. The length of the CDR3 is 15 residues. The CDR3 spells CASSLVGQITYEQYF. The CDR3 DNA is TGCGCCAGCAGCTTGGTGGGACAGATCACCTACGAGCAGTACTTC.

This chain uses TRBV14 with TRBJ1-4, with TRBD1 as a possible D gene (5 bases). The CDR3 extends over 13 amino acids. Germline V gene sequence: CDR1 SGHDN, CDR2 FVKESK. The V end lost 4 bases, the J end lost 11 bases, and 14 bases lay between the germline ends. As DNA, the CDR3 is TGTGCCAGCAGCCGGGACCAATTCGAGAAACTGTTTTTT. Protein: CASSRDQFEKLFF.

This chain joins TRBV6-8 and TRBJ1-3, with D possibly being TRBD1 (6 bases). Trimming left V 6 bases short and J 2 bases short, with 20 bases between. The CDR3 extends over 17 amino acids. Looked up from germline, CDR1 is MNHGY and CDR2 is SAAAGT. The CDR3 nucleotides are TGTGCCAGCAGCTCAACAGGGCGACAGGAAACTGGAAACACCATATATTTT. Translated: CASSSTGRQETGNTIYF.

V is TRBV7-7 and J is TRBJ1-1, with TRBD1 identical over 9 bases. V lost 5 bases, J lost 4 bases, and 11 bases stayed unmatched. Germline V gives CDR1 SSHAT, CDR2 FNYEAQ (reference sequence). The CDR3 length is 16 residues. The CDR3 bases are TGTGCCAGCAGCGACAATACAGGGGGCTGGGGCACTGAAGCTTTCTTT. This encodes CASSDNTGGWGTEAFF.

This clone was detected a few times. The V and J genes are TRBV30 and TRBJ2-2; D is unclear. The V end was cut by 0 bases, the J end by 1 base, with 6 bases between. Germline V gene data show CDR1 as GTSNPN and CDR2 as SVGIG (reference sequence). The CDR3 has 14 residues. The CDR3 spells CAWSVRGNTGELFF. In DNA, the CDR3 is TGTGCCTGGAGTGTGAGAGGGAACACCGGGGAGCTGTTTTTT.

This clone was observed once. The CDR3 region has the DNA TGTGCCAGCACCGCTGGGGTCCGGCCGCCCTATGGCTACACCTTC. Translating it yields CASTAGVRPPYGYTF. This rearrangement joins TRBV28 to TRBJ1-2; D unresolved. V lost 7 bases and J 4 bases, leaving 19 bases between the germline ends. The germline V gene encodes CDR1 MDHEN and CDR2 SYDVKM. This CDR3 spans 15 amino acids.

CDR3 in DNA: TGTGCCAGCAGCTCCCAGCAGGGGATTCCCTATGGCTACACCTTC. This sequence encodes CASSSQQGIPYGYTF. The chain is built from TRBV11-3 and TRBJ1-2, with a weak D call TRBD1 (6 bases). Trimming took off 4 bases at V and 4 bases at J, with 16 bases between the two ends. Germline V gene data show CDR1 as SGHNT and CDR2 as YENEEA. CDR3 length equals 15 residues. Full variable domain (missing parts from reference TRBV11-3 and TRBJ1-2): EAGVVQSPRYKIIEKKQPVAFWCNPISGHNTLYWYLQNLGQGPELLIRYENEEAVDDSQLPKDRFSAERLKGVDSTLKIQPAELGDSAVYLCASSSQQGIPYGYTFGSGTRLTVV.

The chain is built from TRBV28 and TRBJ2-1; 8 bases agree with TRBD2. CDR1 and CDR2 (germline): MDHEN, SYDVKM. Losses at the gene ends were 2 bases for V and 10 bases for J; bases not matched to a gene: 4. The CDR3 has 13 residues. CDR3 in DNA: TGTGCCAGCAGTTTAGCCGGGAGGGGGGAGCAGTTCTTC. This encodes CASSLAGRGEQFF.

The J gene is TRBJ2-7, the V gene TRBV30; the D is unclear. V lost 0 bases and J lost 9, with 12 bases in between. CDR1 is GTSNPN and CDR2 is SVGIG in the germline V gene (reference sequence). The CDR3 extends over 12 amino acids. CDR3 region: CAWSVETSPQYF. CDR3 bases: TGTGCCTGGAGTGTTGAAACCTCCCCGCAGTACTTC. The complete variable domain, with remaining parts taken from reference TRBV30 and TRBJ2-7, reads SQTIHQWPATLVQPVGSPLSLECTVEGTSNPNLYWYRQAAGRGLQLLFYSVGIGQISSEVPQNLSASRPQDRQFILSSKKLLLSDSGFYLCAWSVETSPQYFGPGTRLTVT.